This TCR beta chain was sequenced for a study of blood T cell repertoires in COVID-19. Study-wide background: Acute-phase and convalescent COVID-19 samples originated in the United States, Italy and Spain.

In the original workflow: Researchers report that nucleated cell counts were estimated from reference gene primer amplification. Method: immunoSEQ multiplex PCR; TCRdb's copy keeps in-frame clones and lacks some. That table supplies the V and J calls and clone size; D and trimming were determined from the DNA. The data contain 42,000 or so clones, more than 75% of them seen just once; the ten biggest clones take up about 28%. The CDR3 runs 15 residues. V was clipped by 2 bases and J by 9 bases; unmatched bases: 10. Per germline, CDR1 LGHDT and CDR2 YNNKEL (reference sequence). The source material was peripheral blood. The sequence was obtained from a man aged 80 or over with acute or convalescent COVID-19. This chain uses TRBV3-1 (or the pseudogene TRBV3-2) with TRBJ2-1, with TRBD2 identical over 7 bases. The CDR3 DNA follows: TGTGCCAGCAGCCAAATTTTCACTAGCGCTAGTGAGCAGTTCTTC. Encoded protein: CASSQIFTSASEQFF.